Listed here are 28 T cell receptor beta chains from one sample, sequenced in a study of T cell responses to AZD1222 COVID-19 vaccine. The repertoire was sequenced with immunoSEQ multiplex PCR; TCRdb's copy has only in-frame clones and lacks some. The data show fewer than 70,000 clones, with approximately 92% seen just once and roughly 6.1% held by the top ten. The input for sequencing was peripheral blood, taken 28 days after the second AZD1222 dose. Receptor source: an adult who received the AZD1222 COVID-19 vaccine.

V gene TRBV7-2 combines with J gene TRBJ2-7, with D possibly TRBD1 on 6 matching bases. The CDR3 consists of 14 residues. Germline V gene sequence: CDR1 SGHTA, CDR2 FQGNSA. The V end lost 5 bases, the J end lost 7 bases, and 18 bases lay between the germline ends. The CDR3 coding sequence is TGTGCCAGCAGCCCGAACAGGGTACATAGGGAGCAGTACTTC. This sequence encodes CASSPNRVHREQYF.

The chain carries TRBV19 and TRBJ2-2; D is perhaps TRBD1 (6 bases). V was clipped by 9 bases and J by 4 bases, with 18 bases between them. This CDR3 is built from 15 residues. Germline loops: CDR1 LNHDA, CDR2 SQIVND (reference sequence). The CDR3 sequence is CASNIRGPSTGELFF. CDR3 DNA sequence: TGTGCCAGCAACATCAGGGGTCCTTCCACCGGGGAGCTGTTTTTT.

In nucleotides, the CDR3 is TGTGCCAGCAGCCAATCTTGGGGCCTTGGGGAGACCCAGTACTTC. Protein product: CASSQSWGLGETQYF. The chain combines TRBV16 with TRBJ2-5, with D possibly matching TRBD1 (5 bases). Between the trimmed V and J ends, which lost 0 bases and 5 bases, there was a span of 13 bases. Germline CDR1 reads KGHSY; CDR2 reads FQNENV. There are 15 residues in the CDR3. Drawing the rest from reference TRBV16 and TRBJ2-5, the complete variable domain is GEEVAQTPKHLVRGEGQKAKLYCAPIKGHSYVFWYQQVLKNEFKFLISFQNENVFDETGMPKERFSAKCLPNSPCSLEIQATKLEDSAVYFCASSQSWGLGETQYFGPGTRLLVL.

This chain connects TRBV11-2 to TRBJ1-2; D may be TRBD1 (6 bases). Germline V gives CDR1 SGHAT, CDR2 FQNNGV. The CDR3 is 11 residues long. V lost 3 bases to trimming and J lost 7 bases, with 6 bases between them. The CDR3 nucleotides are TGTGCCAGCAGCTTCAGGGGTGGCTACACCTTC. This encodes CASSFRGGYTF.

This sequence joins TRBV28 and TRBJ1-1; D unresolved. Germline lookup yields CDR1 MDHEN and CDR2 SYDVKM. Trimming cost V 8 bases and J 1 base, with 8 bases left between them. The CDR3 is 12 residues long. CDR3: CASLYGNTEAFF. The CDR3 DNA follows: TGTGCCAGCCTCTACGGGAACACTGAAGCTTTCTTT.

This clone was counted a few times. This chain joins TRBV4-2 and TRBJ1-5, with a weak D call TRBD1 (6 bases). Germline V gene data show CDR1 as LGHNA and CDR2 as YNFKEQ. This CDR3 contains 17 residues. V lost 0 bases and J 0 bases, leaving 12 bases between the germline ends. The CDR3 coding sequence is TGTGCCAGCAGCCAAGAAACCACAGGGTTTAGCAATCAGCCCCAGCATTTT. As protein: CASSQETTGFSNQPQHF.

This clone was counted only a few times. The CDR3 nucleotides are TGTGCCATCAGTGACCGGGCGACCTCAATTAGTACGCAGTATTTT. This sequence encodes CAISDRATSISTQYF. The genes are TRBV10-3 and TRBJ2-3; no clear D. Germline CDR1 reads ENHRY; CDR2 reads SYGVKD. The CDR3 contains 15 residues. V was shortened by 3 bases and J by 8 bases, with 18 bases between the two germline ends.

This sequence joins TRBV18 and TRBJ2-6; 10 bases agree with TRBD1. CDR3 length: 16 amino acids. CDR1 KGHSH and CDR2 LQKENI come from the germline V gene. The J segment lost 3 bases and the V segment lost 6 bases, leaving 5 bases of the junction unmatched. CDR3 protein: CASSRQGAGGANVLTF. The CDR3 DNA sequence: TGTGCCAGCTCCCGACAGGGGGCGGGTGGGGCCAACGTCCTGACTTTC.

In DNA, the CDR3 is TGTGCCGGGTCGGGGGCAGGCTCTAACTATGGCTACACCTTC. Encoded protein: CAGSGAGSNYGYTF. The V call is TRBV7-2, the J call TRBJ1-2; possibly TRBD1 for D (6 bases). The CDR3 length is 14 residues. The V and J ends lost 11 bases and 0 bases respectively, with 16 bases between them. Per germline, CDR1 SGHTA and CDR2 FQGNSA.

The chain links TRBV18 to TRBJ2-1; 8 bases align to TRBD2. Germline V gene lookup returns CDR1 KGHSH and CDR2 LQKENI. Trimming cost V 3 bases and J 8 bases; bases outside gene matches: 0. There are 12 residues in the CDR3. The CDR3 region has the DNA TGTGCCAGCTCACCCGGGGGGGATGAGCAGTTCTTC. It is translated as CASSPGGDEQFF.

The V gene is TRBV6-5, the J gene TRBJ1-1, with a tentative D call TRBD1 (6 bases). CDR1 MNHEY and CDR2 SVGAGI come from the germline V gene. Trimming shortened V by 6 bases and J by 4 bases, and 18 bases separated the two germline ends. CDR3 size: 15 residues. This CDR3 is CASSATFRGGTEAFF. The CDR3 DNA sequence: TGTGCCAGCAGCGCTACCTTCCGAGGGGGCACTGAAGCTTTCTTT.

The V and J genes are TRBV5-4 and TRBJ2-7; 10 nucleotides align to TRBD1. With 3 bases clipped from V and 2 bases from J, the junction kept 5 bases outside the gene matches. The germline V gene encodes CDR1 SGHNT and CDR2 YYREEE (reference sequence). The CDR3 is made up of 15 amino acids. CDR3 in amino acids: CASSSGQGLPYEQYF. CDR3 coding DNA: TGTGCCAGCAGCTCGGGACAGGGGTTGCCCTACGAGCAGTACTTC.

The genes are TRBV2 and TRBJ1-1, with D possibly being TRBD1 (5 bases). Germline lookup yields CDR1 SNHLY and CDR2 FYNNEI. V lost 5 bases, J lost 5 bases, and 12 bases lay in between. The CDR3 sequence is 13 residues long. The DNA of the CDR3 is TGTGCCAGCAGTTCGGGACCGAGAACTGAAGCTTTCTTT. Its translation is CASSSGPRTEAFF.

The genes are TRBV7-9 and TRBJ1-2; D is possibly TRBD1 (6 bases). Germline V gene lookup returns CDR1 SEHNR and CDR2 FQNEAQ (reference sequence). This CDR3 is built from 15 residues. Trimming left V 3 bases short and J 1 base short, with 12 bases between. The DNA of the CDR3 is TGTGCCAGCAGCTTCGGAGGGGGGATTAACTATGGCTACACCTTC. Translated: CASSFGGGINYGYTF.

The V call is TRBV15, the J call TRBJ1-1; D is unclear. V shed 1 base and J shed 4 bases, with 4 bases lying between them. Germline V gene sequence: CDR1 LNHNV, CDR2 YYDKDF (reference sequence). The length of the CDR3 is 12 residues. DNA of the CDR3: TGTGCCACCAGCAGAGCAGTCACTGAAGCTTTCTTT. This gives the protein CATSRAVTEAFF.

The rearrangement joins TRBV2 to TRBJ1-1; D gene uncertain. Germline lookup yields CDR1 SNHLY and CDR2 FYNNEI. This CDR3 has 11 residues. The V end was cut by 7 bases, the J end by 2 bases, with 5 bases between. Here the CDR3 reads CASKYNTEAFF. The DNA of the CDR3 is TGTGCCAGCAAGTATAACACTGAAGCTTTCTTT.

This clone was recorded once. The chain uses TRBV24-1 and TRBJ1-5, with D maybe TRBD1 (5 bases). The CDR3 is 17 amino acids. From germline, CDR1 is KGHDR and CDR2 SFDVKD. Trimming removed 0 bases from V and 2 bases from J, with 13 bases in between. CDR3 amino acids: CATSDLKGPGGNQPQHF. DNA of the CDR3: TGTGCCACCAGTGATTTGAAAGGCCCGGGGGGCAATCAGCCCCAGCATTTT.

The J gene is TRBJ2-5, the V gene TRBV29-1, with D hard to call. V lost 4 bases to trimming and J lost 4 bases, with 7 bases between them. Germline values: CDR1 SQVTM, CDR2 ANQGSEA. The CDR3 totals 11 residues. CDR3 sequence (DNA): TGCAGCGTTGCAATTGGAGAGACCCAGTACTTC. Its protein product is CSVAIGETQYF.

This chain links TRBV25-1 with TRBJ1-2; tentatively, D is TRBD1 (5 bases). The CDR3 runs 12 residues. Germline V gives CDR1 MGHDK, CDR2 SYGVNS. The germline V and J ends were trimmed by 3 bases and 5 bases, with 7 bases remaining between them. CDR3 DNA sequence: TGTGCCAGCAGTGACGGGGGATATGGCTACACCTTC. Its translation is CASSDGGYGYTF.

V is TRBV5-1 and J is TRBJ1-5; weak D call: TRBD1 (5 bases). The V end lost 2 bases, the J end lost 2 bases, and 11 bases lay between the germline ends. The germline CDR1 and CDR2 sequences are SGHRS and YFSETQ. The CDR3 covers 15 residues. CDR3 in DNA: TGCGCCAGCAGCTTCTCGGGAGGGGGCAATCAGCCCCAGCATTTT. It specifies CASSFSGGGNQPQHF.

The V and J genes are TRBV4-1 and TRBJ2-5; 11 bases line up with TRBD2. Germline values: CDR1 MGHRA, CDR2 YSYEKL. The CDR3 runs 16 residues. V lost 5 bases to trimming and J lost 5 bases; unmatched junction nucleotides: 10. The CDR3 DNA reads TGCGCCAGCAGCGGGATAGCGGGAGGGCCCGGCGAGACCCAGTACTTC. This encodes CASSGIAGGPGETQYF.

This chain joins TRBV27 and TRBJ2-1, with D possibly called TRBD1 or TRBD2 (5 bases each). In germline, CDR1 is MNHEY, CDR2 SMNVEV (reference sequence). Trimming took off 4 bases at V and 4 bases at J, with 17 bases between the two ends. This CDR3 comprises 16 residues. The CDR3, as DNA: TGTGCCAGCAGTTCATCTTCGGGACGGGTATACAATGAGCAGTTCTTC. It codes for CASSSSSGRVYNEQFF.

The chain carries TRBV5-6 and TRBJ2-7; 8 positions agree with TRBD2. The germline V gene has CDR1 SGHDT and CDR2 YYEEEE. CDR3 size: 15 residues. V was clipped by 4 bases and J by 0 bases; unmatched bases: 6. This CDR3 reads CASSGTSKISYEQYF. The CDR3 DNA is TGTGCCAGCAGCGGGACTAGTAAAATCTCCTACGAGCAGTACTTC.

The V gene is TRBV5-4, the J gene TRBJ2-7, with 8 nucleotides matching TRBD2. The V segment lost 5 bases and the J segment 2 bases; nucleotides outside the gene matches: 6. Germline loops: CDR1 SGHNT, CDR2 YYREEE (reference sequence). The CDR3 loop spans 14 amino acids. The CDR3 is CASRAGVTTYEQYF. DNA of the CDR3: TGTGCCAGCAGAGCGGGGGTCACCACCTACGAGCAGTACTTC.

The chain joins TRBV7-8 to TRBJ2-5; no firm D call. The CDR3 sequence is 11 residues long. The V end lost 5 bases, the J end lost 3 bases, and 4 bases lay between the germline ends. CDR1 is SGHVS and CDR2 is FQNEAQ in the germline V gene. The DNA of the CDR3 is TGTGCCAGCAGCCCAAAAGAGACCCAGTACTTC. Amino acids: CASSPKETQYF.

CDR3: CASSQERTGAYGYTF. The DNA of the CDR3 is TGTGCCAGCAGCCAGGAAAGGACAGGGGCGTATGGCTACACCTTC. The chain couples TRBV4-2 to TRBJ1-2, with 9 bases fitting TRBD1. In germline, CDR1 is LGHNA, CDR2 YNFKEQ. The CDR3 is 15 amino acids. J gave up 5 bases and V 3 bases, and 7 bases lay outside the gene matches.

The chain uses TRBV6-5 and TRBJ1-2, with 8 bases aligning to TRBD1. Germline V gives CDR1 MNHEY, CDR2 SVGAGI. This CDR3 is 15 amino acids long. The V segment lost 2 bases and the J segment 1 base; nucleotides outside the gene matches: 3. CDR3 DNA: TGTGCCAGCAGTTACGGACAGGGTTTTAACTATGGCTACACCTTC. Translated, it gives CASSYGQGFNYGYTF.

There are a few counts of this clone. The chain links TRBV5-1 to TRBJ1-6; D not certain. The CDR3 length is 12 residues. Trimming removed 6 bases at V and 7 bases at J, with 8 bases between. Germline CDR1 reads SGHRS; CDR2 reads YFSETQ. CDR3 region: CASTLDNSPLHF. The DNA of the CDR3 is TGCGCCAGCACCCTAGACAATTCACCCCTCCACTTT.